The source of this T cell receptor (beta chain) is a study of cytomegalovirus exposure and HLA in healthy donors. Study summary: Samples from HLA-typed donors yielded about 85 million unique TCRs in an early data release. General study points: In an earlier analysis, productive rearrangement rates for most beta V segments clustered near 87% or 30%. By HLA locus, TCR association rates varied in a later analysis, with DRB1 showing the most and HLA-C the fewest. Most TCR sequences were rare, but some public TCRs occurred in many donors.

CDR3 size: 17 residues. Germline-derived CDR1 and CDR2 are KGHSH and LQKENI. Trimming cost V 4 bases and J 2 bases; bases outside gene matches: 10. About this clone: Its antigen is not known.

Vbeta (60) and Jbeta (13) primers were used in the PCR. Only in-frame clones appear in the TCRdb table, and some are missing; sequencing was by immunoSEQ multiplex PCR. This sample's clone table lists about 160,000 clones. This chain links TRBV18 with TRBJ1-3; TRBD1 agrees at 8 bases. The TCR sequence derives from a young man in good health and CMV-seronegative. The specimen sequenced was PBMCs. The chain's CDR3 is CASSQYTGGKAGNTIYF. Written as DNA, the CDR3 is TGTGCCAGCTCACAATACACAGGGGGAAAGGCTGGAAACACCATATATTTT.